Presented here are 23 T cell receptor beta chains from one specimen sequenced in a study of blood T cell repertoires in COVID-19. Repertoires were generated with immunoSEQ multiplex PCR, while TCRdb's copy carries only in-frame clones and drops some. In the table there are 200,000 to 250,000 clones, around nine tenths of which are singletons. The specimen sequenced was peripheral blood. Source of these receptors: a woman aged 55-75 years with acute or convalescent COVID-19.

The chain links TRBV7-3 to TRBJ2-1; TRBD2 agrees at 7 bases. Germline V CDR1 and CDR2: SGHTA, FQGTGA. After removal of 4 bases from V and 6 bases from J, the junction contained 6 bases not matched to a gene. CDR3 length: 14 amino acids. The CDR3 DNA reads as TGTGCCAGCAGCTCCAGCGGGGTGATCAATGAGCAGTTCTTC. Amino acid sequence: CASSSSGVINEQFF.

With respect to this clone: This sample also contains other DNA sequences that code for the same CDR3. The chain carries TRBV5-1 and TRBJ1-2; D may be TRBD1 (5 bases). The CDR3 totals 14 residues. V gave up 0 bases and J gave up 2 bases, with 8 bases separating them. Germline CDR1 reads SGHRS; CDR2 reads YFSETQ. The CDR3 loop is CASSLDTGNYGYTF. Written as DNA, the CDR3 is TGCGCCAGCAGCTTGGACACAGGAAACTATGGCTACACCTTC.

The chain uses TRBV28 and TRBJ2-2; 12 positions agree with TRBD2. After removal of 3 bases from V and 5 bases from J, the junction contained 10 bases not matched to a gene. CDR3 size: 18 residues. CDR1 and CDR2 from the germline V gene are MDHEN and SYDVKM. The CDR3 DNA follows: TGTGCCAGCAGTTTCGGGACTAGCGGGCGGGGCTTTACCGGGGAGCTGTTTTTT. It is translated as CASSFGTSGRGFTGELFF. Together with reference TRBV28 and TRBJ2-2, the CDR3 gives the full variable domain: DVKVTQSSRYLVKRTGEKVFLECVQDMDHENMFWYRQDPGLGLRLIYFSYDVKMKEKGDIPEGYSVSREKKERFSLILESASTNQTSMYLCASSFGTSGRGFTGELFFGEGSRLTVL.

The chain is built from TRBV24-1 and TRBJ1-5, with 7 bases aligning to TRBD1. The CDR3 extends over 14 amino acids. V lost 4 bases to trimming and J lost 5 bases; unmatched junction nucleotides: 4. CDR1 and CDR2 from the germline V gene are KGHDR and SFDVKD. CDR3 coding DNA: TGTGCCACCAGTGAACCGGGACAGTATCAGCCCCAGCATTTT. It codes for CATSEPGQYQPQHF.

There are a few counts of this clone. This chain joins TRBV5-1 and TRBJ2-7; maybe TRBD2 (5 bases). Germline assignment: CDR1 SGHRS and CDR2 YFSETQ. Trimming cost V 3 bases and J 5 bases, with 12 bases left between them. The CDR3 is 13 amino acids. CDR3 protein: CASSSSGLNEQYF. CDR3 in DNA: TGCGCCAGCAGCTCCAGCGGTTTGAACGAGCAGTACTTC.

To note about this clone: The sample contains more than one DNA sequence encoding this CDR3. The chain is built from TRBV18 and TRBJ1-1; D is perhaps TRBD1 (6 bases). This CDR3 has 14 amino acids. Deletions cut 3 bases from V and 1 base from J, with 9 bases between. Germline values: CDR1 KGHSH, CDR2 LQKENI. CDR3 sequence: CASSPDRTNTEAFF. The CDR3 DNA is TGTGCCAGCTCACCCGACAGGACGAACACTGAAGCTTTCTTT. The entire variable domain, with the rest obtained from reference TRBV18 and TRBJ1-1, is as follows: NAGVMQNPRHLVRRRGQEARLRCSPMKGHSHVYWYRQLPEEGLKFMVYLQKENIIDESGMPKERFSAEFPKEGPSILRIQQVVRGDSAAYFCASSPDRTNTEAFFGQGTRLTVV.

This clone appeared a single time. CDR3 residues: CASSQAFSTDTQYF. CDR3 DNA: TGTGCCAGCAGCCAAGCGTTTAGCACAGATACGCAGTATTTT. The chain is built from TRBV3-1 (or the pseudogene TRBV3-2) and TRBJ2-3; no definite D call. V lost 1 base, J lost 0 bases, and 5 bases lay in between. Germline V CDR1 and CDR2: LGHDT, YNNKEL (reference sequence). The CDR3 covers 14 residues.

In this sample, this clone turned up many times. J is TRBJ1-1 and V is TRBV5-5; D call uncertain. The germline V gene has CDR1 SGHKS and CDR2 YYEKEE (reference sequence). The CDR3 covers 13 residues. The V and J ends lost 4 bases and 10 bases respectively, with 17 bases between them. This chain's CDR3 is CASSNQGRPGAFF. For the CDR3, the DNA is TGTGCCAGCAGCAACCAAGGGAGACCTGGAGCTTTCTTT.

This clone appeared once. V and J are TRBV6-4 and TRBJ1-2; TRBD1 is a possible D gene (5 bases). V lost 2 bases to trimming and J lost 4 bases, with 17 bases between them. Germline lookup yields CDR1 MRHNA and CDR2 SNTAGT. The CDR3 has 16 residues. The CDR3 DNA reads as TGTGCCAGCAGTGACGGGCGCGGAGACAGAGCCTATGGCTACACCTTC. It encodes CASSDGRGDRAYGYTF.

This sequence joins TRBV4-1 and TRBJ2-7; 7 bases are a match to TRBD1. Trimming at V came to 4 bases and at J to 3 bases, leaving 9 bases not matched to a gene. Germline lookup yields CDR1 MGHRA and CDR2 YSYEKL. There are 15 residues in the CDR3. CDR3: CASSRGQVGIYEQYF. CDR3 coding DNA: TGCGCCAGCAGCCGAGGACAGGTTGGGATCTACGAGCAGTACTTC.

This sequence joins TRBV27 and TRBJ1-1, with a tentative D call TRBD1 (6 bases). The CDR3 has 11 amino acids. Trimming took 4 bases from V and 8 from J, leaving 8 bases between them. Germline V gene lookup returns CDR1 MNHEY and CDR2 SMNVEV (reference sequence). This CDR3 is CASSSGQEAFF. The CDR3 DNA reads TGTGCCAGCAGTTCTGGACAGGAAGCTTTCTTT.

V gene TRBV2 combines with J gene TRBJ2-7; weak D call: TRBD1 (6 bases). The germline V gene has CDR1 SNHLY and CDR2 FYNNEI. The length of the CDR3 is 14 residues. Trimming left V 5 bases short and J 0 bases short, with 11 bases between. The CDR3 region has the DNA TGTGCCAGCAGTCGTGGACAGTCCTCCTACGAGCAGTACTTC. It specifies CASSRGQSSYEQYF.

The V call is TRBV3-1 (or the pseudogene TRBV3-2), the J call TRBJ2-3; the D gene is possibly TRBD2 (6 bases). This CDR3 is built from 19 residues. V lost 6 bases and J lost 2, with 27 bases in between. CDR1 and CDR2 (germline): LGHDT, YNNKEL (reference sequence). CDR3 DNA: TGTGCCAGCAGATTACCACTATTAGGAGGGGCAGGACACACAGATACGCAGTATTTT. Translation gives CASRLPLLGGAGHTDTQYF.

The V and J genes are TRBV6-5 and TRBJ1-5; maybe TRBD1 (6 bases). CDR3 size: 13 residues. The germline V and J ends were trimmed by 6 bases and 11 bases, with 17 bases remaining between them. Germline lookup yields CDR1 MNHEY and CDR2 SVGAGI. The CDR3 loop is CASSRDTALAQHF. Here the CDR3 DNA reads TGTGCCAGCAGCCGGGACACGGCCTTGGCCCAGCATTTT.

V usage is TRBV29-1 and J usage is TRBJ2-5; the D gene is possibly TRBD1 (5 bases). There are 13 residues in the CDR3. From germline, CDR1 is SQVTM and CDR2 ANQGSEA. V gave up 6 bases and J gave up 1 base, with 12 bases separating them. The DNA of the CDR3 is TGCAGCGTACAAGGACATCGCCAAGAGACCCAGTACTTC. Amino acid sequence: CSVQGHRQETQYF.

This chain links TRBV6-1 with TRBJ1-2; TRBD1 matches 9 bases. The V gene end was trimmed by 4 bases and the J gene end by 2 bases; junction bases not matched to a gene: 14. Per germline, CDR1 MNHNS and CDR2 SASEGT. This CDR3 is built from 18 residues. The CDR3 nucleotides are TGTGCCAGCAGTGGAGGGGCACCCGGGACAGGGTACAACTATGGCTACACCTTC. Its translation: CASSGGAPGTGYNYGYTF.

The rearrangement joins TRBV10-3 to TRBJ1-1, with 9 bases identical to TRBD1. The CDR3 contains 13 residues. Trimming cost V 4 bases and J 14 bases; bases outside gene matches: 11. The germline V gene encodes CDR1 ENHRY and CDR2 SYGVKD. CDR3 DNA: TGTGCCATCAGTGGCTCGATTCGGACAGGGGCCTTCTTT. Translated: CAISGSIRTGAFF.

Here the CDR3 DNA reads TGTGCCAGCAGTGAAGGTCTAGCGGGGAAGACCCAGTACTTC. Translated, it gives CASSEGLAGKTQYF. The gene calls are TRBV6-1 and TRBJ2-5; 9 positions match TRBD2. Germline CDR1 and CDR2: MNHNS and SASEGT. J lost 6 bases, V lost 1 base, and 3 bases had no gene match. The CDR3 runs to 14 residues.

This clone was detected once. The chain links TRBV3-1 (or the pseudogene TRBV3-2) to TRBJ2-7; D possibly corresponds to TRBD2 (6 bases). The CDR3 spans 12 residues. V lost 3 bases, J lost 4 bases, and 7 bases lay in between. Germline V gene data show CDR1 as LGHDT and CDR2 as YNNKEL (reference sequence). The CDR3 region is CASSQGGYEQYF. CDR3 bases: TGTGCCAGCAGCCAGGGGGGATACGAGCAGTACTTC.

The chain combines TRBV24-1 with TRBJ1-5; 9 bases fit TRBD1. The germline V gene encodes CDR1 KGHDR and CDR2 SFDVKD. This CDR3 comprises 17 residues. The V and J ends lost 5 bases and 0 bases, in that order; junction bases with no gene match: 7. Written as DNA, the CDR3 is TGTGCCACCAGTGCCGGGACAGGGCCGCTTAGCAATCAGCCCCAGCATTTT. Protein: CATSAGTGPLSNQPQHF.

This chain uses TRBV5-1 with TRBJ1-1, with 9 bases aligning to TRBD1. The junction had 2 bases not matched to a gene; V was cut back by 0 bases and J by 8 bases. Per the germline V gene, CDR1 is SGHRS and CDR2 is YFSETQ. This CDR3 spans 13 amino acids. This CDR3 is CASSLAGQGEAFF. DNA for the CDR3: TGCGCCAGCAGCTTGGCGGGACAGGGAGAAGCTTTCTTT.

The genes are TRBV30 and TRBJ1-6, with 11 positions matching TRBD1. Germline V gene data show CDR1 as GTSNPN and CDR2 as SVGIG (reference sequence). J gave up 0 bases and V 2 bases, and 9 bases lay outside the gene matches. The CDR3 is made up of 19 amino acids. CDR3 sequence reads: CAWSRPGTGGSSYNSPLHF. CDR3 DNA sequence: TGTGCCTGGAGTCGTCCCGGGACAGGGGGGAGCTCCTATAATTCACCCCTCCACTTT.

The V call is TRBV5-1, the J call TRBJ2-2, with D unclear. V lost 1 base to trimming and J lost 1 base, with 5 bases between them. Per germline, CDR1 SGHRS and CDR2 YFSETQ. The CDR3 is 14 residues long. Written as DNA, the CDR3 is TGCGCCAGCAGCTTGATTAGGAACACCGGGGAGCTGTTTTTT. It translates to CASSLIRNTGELFF.